The 3 T cell receptor beta chains presented below share a single source sample, sequenced in a study of blood T cells in healthy people across ages. PCR was performed a second time for about 7 to 11 cycles using a sample-barcoded 5' primer and a J-beta primer mix. TCRdb recomputed calls from the 5' RACE reads with MiXCR, one row per CDR3 protein. The sample lists roughly 1.4 million distinct CDR3 sequences, approximately 59% occurring once. Sequencing input: blood. Receptors originate from a young man in good health.

The chain joins TRBV20-1 to TRBJ2-7, with D possibly TRBD1 on 6 matching bases. V was cut by 6 bases and J by 2 bases, with 14 bases left in between. The CDR3 has 13 amino acids. Per the germline V gene, CDR1 is DFQATT and CDR2 is SNEGSKA (reference sequence). The CDR3 region has the DNA TGCAGTGCCAACGGACAGATAGCCTACGAGCAGTACTTC. This encodes CSANGQIAYEQYF.

This clonotype was seen a handful of times. The chain joins TRBV28 to TRBJ2-1, with TRBD1 matching 10 bases. The V gene end was trimmed by 7 bases and the J gene end by 7 bases; junction bases not matched to a gene: 7. Per the germline V gene, CDR1 is MDHEN and CDR2 is SYDVKM. This CDR3 spans 14 amino acids. Written as DNA, the CDR3 is TGTGCCAGCACCTATCCGGGACAGGGGAATGAGCAGTTCTTC. Translating it yields CASTYPGQGNEQFF.

J is TRBJ2-7 and V is TRBV2, with a weak D call TRBD2 (6 bases). From germline, CDR1 is SNHLY and CDR2 FYNNEI. V was cut by 3 bases and J by 0 bases, with 12 bases left in between. CDR3 size: 15 residues. CDR3 coding DNA: TGTGCCAGCAGTGAGGGAGGCAAGGGCTCCTACGAGCAGTACTTC. Translation: CASSEGGKGSYEQYF. Full variable domain (outside the CDR3, taken from reference TRBV2 and TRBJ2-7): EPEVTQTPSHQVTQMGQEVILRCVPISNHLYFYWYRQILGQKVEFLVSFYNNEISEKSEIFDDQFSVERPDGSNFTLKIRSTKLEDSAMYFCASSEGGKGSYEQYFGPGTRLTVT.